This T cell receptor (beta chain) was recovered during a study of blood T cells in healthy people across ages. The second PCR ran about 6 to 11 cycles with a sample-barcoded 5' primer and J-beta primers. MiXCR was run by TCRdb on the 5' RACE reads, yielding one entry per CDR3 protein. The repertoire has around 1,500,000 distinct CDR3 sequences, approximately 42% of them found once; the top ten carry roughly 7.7%. V lost 5 bases and J lost 7; bases outside the gene matches: 13. This CDR3 has 15 residues. Germline V gene sequence: CDR1 DFQATT, CDR2 SNEGSKA (reference sequence). The sequence was collected from a woman between 18 and 30 years old in good health. This sequence joins TRBV20-1 and TRBJ2-1; 8 nucleotides line up with TRBD1. Sequencing used blood. For the CDR3, the DNA is TGCAGTGCTGCCGAGACAGGGGAAAGAAGGAATGAGCAGTTCTTC. This gives the protein CSAAETGERRNEQFF.